This entry concerns a single T cell receptor beta chain. Its specific antigen is unknown. Nothing much larger sits one base from this clone, and base qualities are not available. The data are from a study of blood T cell repertoires in COVID-19 (dated by TCRdb to the early 2020s). As for the study more broadly: Samples from collaborators originated in the United States, Italy and Spain and spanned both the acute and convalescent phases of COVID-19. The repertoires were made available in a free public database intended to serve as a resource for research on the immune response to SARS-CoV-2. Deeply sampled blood TCRbeta repertoires from subjects exposed to, actively infected with, or recovered from COVID-19 were included in the dataset. The sample metadata nearly always contained a de-identified subject ID, COVID-19 status, age in years and sex. Samples were obtained from the ongoing ImmuneRACE study (first 160 participants) and from 1,000 to 1,500 subjects provided by 6 global collaborators. Where HLA class I and class II types were available, the types were taken from metadata supplied by the sample provider, not from assay-based typing. The material from the prospective study consisted of cDNA or gDNA derived from T cells, B-cell-depleted T cells, or PBMCs.

General study outcomes and caveats: Clinical and demographic metadata were provided uncurated, with the amount varying by source and participant.

TCRbeta CDR3 regions were amplified from genomic DNA using the immunoSEQ Assay, a bias-controlled multiplex PCR. The paper's data handling went like this. The number of nucleated cells in each sample was estimated by amplification of reference gene primers within the assay. To quantify the absolute abundance of each unique TCRbeta CDR3 rearrangement, sequence reads were collapsed and filtered. Productive Simpson clonality was computed per sample as the square root of Simpson's diversity index over productive rearrangements. TCRdb obtained this table from immuneACCESS and retained in-frame rearrangements with V and J assigned. These tables miss some clones; where compared with another copy, unresolved V genes account for less than half of the shortfall, and the remainder is unexplained. The D gene and trimming were derived from the DNA, and the V and J assignments and clone size from that table. A total of roughly 180,000 clones appear in this sample, roughly 76% of them only once. Jointly, the top ten make up approximately 10% of the sample.

The CDR3 goes from the cysteine to the phenylalanine over 16 residues. Just CDR3 DNA is preserved here, 48 bases in frame from base 1. CDR1 and CDR2, per the germline V gene, are SGDLS and YYNGEE. V is clipped by 0 bases and J by 2 bases, and the sequence between their germline boundaries is 15 bases long. At one collaborating source in Seattle, patients were enrolled during active infection and were followed longitudinally through the course of disease. Each collaborating institution followed its own protocols to collect whole blood in K2EDTA tubes. Collaborator samples were shipped for TCRbeta analysis as frozen whole blood, isolated PBMCs, or DNA extracted from either sample type.

Rearrangement joined TRBV9 to TRBJ2-7; TRBD1 is a weak D gene call, 6 bases matching. The sequencing sample was made of peripheral blood. The clonotype was recovered from a woman in her thirties or forties with COVID-19, enrolled during active disease. The encoded CDR3 is CASSVDPTGRPYEQYF. The bases are TGTGCCAGCAGCGTAGATCCGACAGGACGCCCCTACGAGCAGTACTTC.